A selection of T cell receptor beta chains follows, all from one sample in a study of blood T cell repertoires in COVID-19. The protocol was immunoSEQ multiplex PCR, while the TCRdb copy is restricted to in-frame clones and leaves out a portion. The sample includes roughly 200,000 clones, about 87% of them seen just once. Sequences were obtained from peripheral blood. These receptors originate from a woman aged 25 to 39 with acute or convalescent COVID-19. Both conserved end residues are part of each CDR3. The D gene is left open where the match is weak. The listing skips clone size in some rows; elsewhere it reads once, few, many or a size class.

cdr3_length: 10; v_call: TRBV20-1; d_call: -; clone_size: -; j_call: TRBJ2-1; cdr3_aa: CSARAYEQFF; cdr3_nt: TGCAGTGCTAGAGCTTATGAGCAGTTCTTC
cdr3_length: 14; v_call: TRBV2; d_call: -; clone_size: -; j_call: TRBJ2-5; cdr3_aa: CASSEGTRAETQYF; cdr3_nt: TGTGCCAGCAGTGAAGGGACACGGGCAGAGACCCAGTACTTC
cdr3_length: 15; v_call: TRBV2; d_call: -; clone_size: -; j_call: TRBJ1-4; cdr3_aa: CASGKDHGGLEKLFF; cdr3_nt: TGTGCCAGCGGCAAGGATCACGGAGGACTAGAAAAACTGTTTTTT
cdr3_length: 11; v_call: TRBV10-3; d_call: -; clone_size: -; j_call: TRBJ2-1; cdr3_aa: CAISANGEQFF; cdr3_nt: TGTGCCATCAGTGCTAACGGTGAGCAGTTCTTC
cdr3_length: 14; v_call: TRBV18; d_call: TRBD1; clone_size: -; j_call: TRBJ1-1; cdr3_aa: CASSQGTAASEAFF; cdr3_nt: TGTGCCAGCTCACAAGGGACAGCTGCTAGTGAAGCTTTCTTT
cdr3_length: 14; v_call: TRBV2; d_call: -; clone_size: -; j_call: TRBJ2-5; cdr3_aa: CASSRSGFEETQYF; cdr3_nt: TGTGCCAGCAGTCGGAGCGGGTTTGAAGAGACCCAGTACTTC
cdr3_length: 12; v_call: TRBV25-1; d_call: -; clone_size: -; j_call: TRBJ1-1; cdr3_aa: CASSEDDRGAFF; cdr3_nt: TGTGCCAGCAGTGAAGACGACCGCGGGGCTTTCTTT
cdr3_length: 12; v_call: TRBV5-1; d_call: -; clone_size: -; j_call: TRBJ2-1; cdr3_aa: CASSFLSDEQFF; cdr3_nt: TGCGCCAGCAGCTTTTTATCGGATGAGCAGTTCTTC
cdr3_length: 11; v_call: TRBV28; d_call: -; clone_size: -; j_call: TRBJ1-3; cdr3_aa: CASNSGNTIYF; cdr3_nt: TGTGCCTCAAACTCTGGAAACACCATATATTTT
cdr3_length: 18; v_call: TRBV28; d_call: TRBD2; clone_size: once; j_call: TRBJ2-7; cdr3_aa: CASSPPVRTSASSYEQYF; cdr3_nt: TGTGCCAGCAGTCCTCCGGTACGCACTAGCGCGAGCTCCTACGAGCAGTACTTC
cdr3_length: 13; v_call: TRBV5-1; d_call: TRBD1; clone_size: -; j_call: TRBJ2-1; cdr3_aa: CASSLGQGGEQFF; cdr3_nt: TGCGCCAGCAGCTTGGGACAGGGCGGCGAGCAGTTCTTC
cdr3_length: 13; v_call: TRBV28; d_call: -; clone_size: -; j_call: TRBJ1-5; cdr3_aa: CASSLPGSRPQHF; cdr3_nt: TGTGCCAGCAGTTTACCCGGGTCCCGGCCCCAGCATTTT
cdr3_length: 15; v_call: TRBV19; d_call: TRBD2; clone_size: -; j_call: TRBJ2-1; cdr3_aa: CASSIPGLVVGEQFF; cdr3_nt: TGTGCCAGTAGTATACCGGGACTAGTTGTGGGTGAGCAGTTCTTC
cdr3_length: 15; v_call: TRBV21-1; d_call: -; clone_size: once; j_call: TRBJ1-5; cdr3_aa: CASSKVGRGNQPQHF; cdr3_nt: -
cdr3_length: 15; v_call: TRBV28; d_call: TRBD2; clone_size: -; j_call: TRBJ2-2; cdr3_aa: CASSFAGGNTGELFF; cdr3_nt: TGTGCCAGCAGTTTTGCGGGAGGAAACACCGGGGAGCTGTTTTTT
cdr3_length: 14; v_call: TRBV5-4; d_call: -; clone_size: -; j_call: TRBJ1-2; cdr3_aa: CASSLDDRDYGYTF; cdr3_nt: TGTGCCAGCAGCTTGGACGACAGAGACTATGGCTACACCTTC